The 21 T cell receptor beta chains below all came from one sample that was sequenced in a study of CD4+ T cells in melanoma. TCRdb's table, derived via immunoSEQ multiplex PCR, lists solely in-frame clones and lacks some. In the table there are 110,000 to 150,000 clones, around nine tenths of which are singletons. The receptors come from a human donor with melanoma.

The V and J genes are TRBV6-1 and TRBJ1-4; 8 nucleotides align to TRBD1. V trimming: 2 bases; J trimming: 3 bases; junction bases outside the gene matches: 2. The CDR3 is 15 amino acids. Germline CDR1 is MNHNS and CDR2 is SASEGT. CDR3 bases: TGTGCCAGCAGTGAAACAGGGGGGTCTAATGAAAAACTGTTTTTT. Amino acid sequence: CASSETGGSNEKLFF.

This chain joins TRBV15 and TRBJ2-2; D possibly corresponds to TRBD1 (6 bases). V was cut by 0 bases and J by 1 base, with 9 bases left in between. CDR3 length: 16 amino acids. CDR1 LNHNV and CDR2 YYDKDF come from the germline V gene (reference sequence). CDR3 in amino acids: CATSRDGQMNTGELFF. Written as DNA, the CDR3 is TGTGCCACCAGCAGAGATGGACAGATGAACACCGGGGAGCTGTTTTTT.

The CDR3 nucleotides read TGTGCCTGGAGTGTGGGAGTTTACGAGCAGTACTTC. It translates to CAWSVGVYEQYF. V gene TRBV30 combines with J gene TRBJ2-7, with D perhaps TRBD2 (5 bases). Trimming took 0 bases from V and 4 from J, leaving 7 bases between them. The CDR3 has 12 amino acids. Germline CDR1 GTSNPN, CDR2 SVGIG (reference sequence).

The J gene is TRBJ1-5, the V gene TRBV7-8, with 7 bases aligning to TRBD1. The CDR3 loop spans 14 amino acids. The J segment lost 6 bases and the V segment lost 5 bases, leaving 7 bases of the junction unmatched. Germline CDR1 is SGHVS and CDR2 is FQNEAQ. In DNA, the CDR3 is TGTGCCAGCAGCCCCGGGACAGCCAGTCAGCCCCAGCATTTT. Its translation is CASSPGTASQPQHF.

This clone has a handful of counts. This chain joins TRBV9 and TRBJ1-3, with D possibly being TRBD1 (5 bases). Looked up from germline, CDR1 is SGDLS and CDR2 is YYNGEE. V was cut by 3 bases and J by 0 bases, with 13 bases left in between. The CDR3 spans 16 residues. In DNA, the CDR3 is TGTGCCAGCAGCGCGCCGGAACAGGTCTCTGGAAACACCATATATTTT. Its translation is CASSAPEQVSGNTIYF.

The chain combines TRBV4-1 with TRBJ2-5; 9 bases are shared with TRBD1. Unmatched junction bases numbered 8, after V lost 2 bases and J lost 4 bases. This CDR3 has 16 residues. Germline values: CDR1 MGHRA, CDR2 YSYEKL. CDR3 sequence reads: CASSQTGTGRPETQYF. The CDR3 nucleotides read TGCGCCAGCAGCCAAACCGGGACAGGGCGCCCAGAGACCCAGTACTTC.

The chain employs TRBV5-1 and TRBJ1-4; D perhaps matches TRBD1 (6 bases). Germline CDR1 is SGHRS and CDR2 is YFSETQ. V was clipped by 0 bases and J by 8 bases, with 11 bases between them. The CDR3 extends over 14 amino acids. For the CDR3, the DNA is TGCGCCAGCAGCTTGGCCGGACAGTACGAAAAACTGTTTTTT. Its protein is CASSLAGQYEKLFF.

This sequence joins TRBV5-1 and TRBJ1-2; D may be TRBD1 (6 bases). The CDR3 sequence is 13 residues long. Germline loops: CDR1 SGHRS, CDR2 YFSETQ. Trimming removed 7 bases at V and 6 bases at J, with 16 bases between. This CDR3 is CASRGGGADGYTF. CDR3 coding DNA: TGCGCCAGCCGTGGGGGGGGCGCAGATGGCTACACCTTC.

J is TRBJ1-1 and V is TRBV6-1; perhaps TRBD1 as D (5 bases). The V end was cut by 3 bases, the J end by 3 bases, with 14 bases between. In germline, CDR1 is MNHNS, CDR2 SASEGT. The CDR3 totals 15 residues. The CDR3 is CASSDGGGRYTEAFF. The DNA for the CDR3 is TGTGCCAGCAGTGATGGGGGGGGTAGATACACTGAAGCTTTCTTT.

The rearrangement uses TRBV7-2 and TRBJ1-5; TRBD1 is a possible D gene (6 bases). V lost 5 bases and J 5 bases, leaving 13 bases between the germline ends. Germline values: CDR1 SGHTA, CDR2 FQGNSA. The CDR3 length is 14 residues. DNA for the CDR3: TGTGCCAGCAGCCCCCGACAGGCTTATCAGCCCCAGCATTTT. The encoded protein is CASSPRQAYQPQHF.

This sequence joins TRBV5-1 and TRBJ1-2, with TRBD1 as a possible D gene (6 bases). V was trimmed by 0 bases and J by 0 bases, leaving 12 bases between them. The CDR3 extends over 16 amino acids. Germline V gene sequence: CDR1 SGHRS, CDR2 YFSETQ. CDR3 amino acids: CASSLDPQGTNYGYTF. The DNA for the CDR3 is TGCGCCAGCAGCTTGGACCCACAGGGTACTAACTATGGCTACACCTTC.

The chain links TRBV5-6 to TRBJ2-5; D perhaps matches TRBD2 (6 bases). V was shortened by 2 bases and J by 5 bases, with 10 bases between the two germline ends. Germline V gene sequence: CDR1 SGHDT, CDR2 YYEEEE. This CDR3 comprises 13 residues. Written as DNA, the CDR3 is TGTGCCAGCAGCTTCGGGAGATGGGAGACCCAGTACTTC. The encoded protein is CASSFGRWETQYF.

The CDR3 reads CASSVPRGVSGANVLTF. CDR3 DNA sequence: TGTGCCAGCAGCGTACCACGGGGGGTCTCTGGGGCCAACGTCCTGACTTTC. V gene TRBV9 combines with J gene TRBJ2-6; 7 positions agree with TRBD2. The CDR3 extends over 17 amino acids. Germline V gene lookup returns CDR1 SGDLS and CDR2 YYNGEE. Trimming took 1 base from V and 0 from J; bases not matched to a gene: 4.

This sequence joins TRBV7-3 and TRBJ2-3, with TRBD2 matching 7 bases. Germline-derived CDR1 and CDR2 are SGHTA and FQGTGA. The CDR3 length is 14 residues. V was clipped by 3 bases and J by 4 bases; unmatched bases: 4. CDR3 in amino acids: CASSFRLAADTQYF. The CDR3 coding sequence is TGTGCCAGCAGCTTTAGACTAGCAGCAGATACGCAGTATTTT.

This chain joins TRBV19 and TRBJ1-4; no reliable D call. The V gene lost 5 bases and the J gene lost 0 bases, with 10 bases spanning the gap. CDR3 length: 15 residues. Per the germline V gene, CDR1 is LNHDA and CDR2 is SQIVND (reference sequence). CDR3 in DNA: TGTGCCAGTAGTTCGAACGAGGCAACTAATGAAAAACTGTTTTTT. This codes for CASSSNEATNEKLFF.

The genes are TRBV2 and TRBJ2-1; weak D call: TRBD2 (7 bases). CDR1 and CDR2 from the germline V gene are SNHLY and FYNNEI. Trimming stripped 6 bases from V and 8 bases from J, with 17 bases between. The CDR3 covers 14 residues. The CDR3 DNA reads as TGTGCCAGCAGCGCTTCTCGGGGGGCTCATGAGCAGTTCTTC. Protein product: CASSASRGAHEQFF.

This sequence joins TRBV9 and TRBJ1-4; D is unclear. V dropped 4 bases and J dropped 8 bases, with 18 bases sitting between them. Per germline, CDR1 SGDLS and CDR2 YYNGEE. This CDR3 has 15 amino acids. CDR3 sequence (DNA): TGTGCCAGCAGCCGCCCGGCGGAACCGGGGGAAAAACTGTTTTTT. This encodes CASSRPAEPGEKLFF.

The J gene is TRBJ1-2, the V gene TRBV25-1, with D hard to call. V lost 2 bases and J 9 bases, leaving 10 bases between the germline ends. CDR1 MGHDK and CDR2 SYGVNS come from the germline V gene. This CDR3 region has 12 residues. The CDR3 bases are TGTGCCAGCAGTGAACCGGGATCGAGCTACACCTTC. Residues: CASSEPGSSYTF.

The chain employs TRBV7-2 and TRBJ2-7; TRBD1 might be the D (5 bases). In germline, CDR1 is SGHTA, CDR2 FQGNSA. The V end was cut by 2 bases, the J end by 5 bases, with 13 bases between. The CDR3 has 14 residues. The CDR3 coding sequence is TGTGCCAGCAGCTTAAACCTGGAAGGGGACGAGCAGTACTTC. Amino acids: CASSLNLEGDEQYF.

The chain combines TRBV4-2 with TRBJ1-1; D gene uncertain. V was cut by 0 bases and J by 11 bases, with 10 bases left in between. Germline V CDR1 and CDR2: LGHNA, YNFKEQ. The CDR3 is 12 residues long. Here the CDR3 reads CASSQDGKAAFF. CDR3 bases: TGTGCCAGCAGCCAAGATGGAAAGGCGGCTTTCTTT.

The chain joins TRBV29-1 to TRBJ1-1; unclear D gene. Germline values: CDR1 SQVTM, CDR2 ANQGSEA. The CDR3 totals 13 residues. The ends were cut back, 4 bases at V and 4 bases at J, with 13 bases in the middle. The CDR3 region has the DNA TGCAGCGTTGTCCTTATGTATGGCACTGAAGCTTTCTTT. It codes for CSVVLMYGTEAFF.